The clone carrying this TCR beta chain was picked up many times. Each CDR3 protein gets one entry after TCRdb re-called the 5' RACE reads with MiXCR. The sample holds approximately 41,000 distinct CDR3 sequences, approximately 14% seen once. The data were taken from a study of neurological immune-mediated disorders. The CDR3 contains 15 residues. Deletions cut 3 bases from V and 9 bases from J, with 18 bases between. The germline CDR1 and CDR2 sequences are MNHEY and SMNVEV (reference sequence). The chain recombines TRBV27 with TRBJ2-1; weak D call: TRBD2 (7 bases). The sequence was collected from a woman aged 55 to 70 with HTLV-1-associated myelopathy (HAM/TSP). Sample: CD4+ T cells from blood. CDR3 sequence reads: CASSFGRWGGGEQFF. DNA for the CDR3: TGTGCCAGCAGTTTTGGTCGGTGGGGAGGGGGTGAGCAGTTCTTC.